This TCR beta chain was observed in a study of CD8 T cells in Susac syndrome. Across the study: Among the Susac syndrome patients who underwent sequencing, about 6 had clinically active disease, while about eight of them were in remission.

General study findings and limits: The authors found fewer than 20 Susac-specific public clones in total CD8+ repertoires and about five in CD8+ TEMRA repertoires.

Through negative isolation, CD4+ and CD8+ T cells were obtained, while TEMRA cells were enriched using FACS. Notes on this clonotype: The antigen remains undetermined.

Random hexamers primed reverse transcription of 0.5 to 1 ug RNA. The TCR beta CDR3 was amplified by immunoSEQ multiplex PCR across 54 Vbeta, 13 Jbeta. TCRdb itself ran the immunoSEQ multiplex PCR reads through MiXCR, one entry per CDR3 protein. The table includes more than 150,000 distinct CDR3 sequences, 95% detected once. The clonotype originates from a human donor with Susac syndrome. The sequenced sample was CD8+ T cells from PBMCs.

CDR3 sequence (DNA): TGTGCCAGCAGTTTGGAGGGTCCGTGGAACAATCAGCCCCAGCATTTT. Protein: CASSLEGPWNNQPQHF. The chain employs TRBV27 and TRBJ1-5; D gene uncertain. The CDR3 covers 16 residues. From germline, CDR1 is MNHEY and CDR2 SMNVEV (reference sequence). Trimming shortened V by 3 bases and J by 3 bases, and 15 bases separated the two germline ends.